The sample holds a few counts of the clone carrying this TCR beta chain. The V and J ends lost 5 bases and 3 bases, in that order; junction bases with no gene match: 10. Germline CDR1 is SGHTA and CDR2 is FQGNSA. The CDR3 totals 15 residues. These data come from a study of beta chain features in type 1 diabetes. Every isolated RNA sample was fully reverse transcribed, so sequencing captured expressed TCRB transcripts. Assay used: immunoSEQ multiplex PCR; TCRdb lists only in-frame clones, some missing. The sample lists around 450,000 clones, roughly an eighth occurring once. Sequencing was done on a sample of naive CD4+ T cells from blood. The chain couples TRBV7-2 to TRBJ2-7; the match to TRBD1 covers 7 bases. The TCR originated in a woman aged 18 to 35 in good health. The CDR3 nucleotides are TGTGCCAGCAGCCCCAGGGGGACAGCTTACTACGAGCAGTACTTC. Translating it yields CASSPRGTAYYEQYF.